This TCR beta chain was profiled in a study of OX40 agonist ivuxolimab in advanced cancers. Across the study: Every 2 weeks, patients got intravenous ivuxolimab at one of six dose levels (0.01-10 mg/kg).

Study-wide points: At 0.1 to 3.0 mg/kg, CD4+ and CD8+ blood T cells expanded clonally by week 6.

A word on this clone: Its antigen is still unknown.

Libraries were prepared by immunoSEQ multiplex PCR; TCRdb keeps only in-frame clonotypes and omits some of them. The table records over 65,000 clones, 86% of them present only once. V was pared by 8 bases and J by 13 bases, with 9 bases between. CDR3 size: 9 residues. CDR1 and CDR2 (germline): SNHLY, FYNNEI. This TCR came from an adult with an advanced solid tumor such as melanoma, head and neck, liver or kidney cancer. Sequenced material: CD4+ or CD8+ T cells sorted from blood, taken in a trial of the OX40 agonist ivuxolimab. The chain carries TRBV2 and TRBJ2-4, with no clear D. CDR3 coding DNA: TGTGCCAGCGGAATGTTCCAGTACTTC. Translation: CASGMFQYF. Drawing the rest from reference TRBV2 and TRBJ2-4, the complete variable domain is EPEVTQTPSHQVTQMGQEVILRCVPISNHLYFYWYRQILGQKVEFLVSFYNNEISEKSEIFDDQFSVERPDGSNFTLKIRSTKLEDSAMYFCASGMFQYFGAGTRLSVL.